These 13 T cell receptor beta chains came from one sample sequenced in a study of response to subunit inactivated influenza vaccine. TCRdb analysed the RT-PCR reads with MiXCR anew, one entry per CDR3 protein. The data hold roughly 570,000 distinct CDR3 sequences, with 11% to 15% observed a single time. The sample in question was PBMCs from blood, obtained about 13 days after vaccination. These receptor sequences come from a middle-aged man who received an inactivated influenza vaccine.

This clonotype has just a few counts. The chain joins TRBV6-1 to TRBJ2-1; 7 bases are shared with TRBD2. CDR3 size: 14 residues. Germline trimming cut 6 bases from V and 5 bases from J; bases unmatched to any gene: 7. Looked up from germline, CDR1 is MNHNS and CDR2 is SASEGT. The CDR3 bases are TGTGCCAGCAGGGGCGGGAGTCCCCACAATGAGCAGTTCTTC. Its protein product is CASRGGSPHNEQFF.

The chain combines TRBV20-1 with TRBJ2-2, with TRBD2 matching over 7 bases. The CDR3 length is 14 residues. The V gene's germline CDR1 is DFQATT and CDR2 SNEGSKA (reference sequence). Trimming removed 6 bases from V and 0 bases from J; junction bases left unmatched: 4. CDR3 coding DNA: TGCAGTGCAACAACTAGCGCGAACACCGGGGAGCTGTTTTTT. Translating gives CSATTSANTGELFF.

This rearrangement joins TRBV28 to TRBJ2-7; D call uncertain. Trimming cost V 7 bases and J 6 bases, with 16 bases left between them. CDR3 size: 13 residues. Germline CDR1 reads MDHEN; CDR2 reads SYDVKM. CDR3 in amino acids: CASTSPSTSEQYF. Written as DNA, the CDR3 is TGTGCCAGCACCTCCCCCTCAACCAGCGAGCAGTACTTC.

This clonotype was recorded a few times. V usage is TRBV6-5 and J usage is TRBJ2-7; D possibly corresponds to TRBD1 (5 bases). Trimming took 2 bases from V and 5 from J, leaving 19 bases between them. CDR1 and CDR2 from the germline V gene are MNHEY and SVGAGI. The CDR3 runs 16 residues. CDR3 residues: CASSYRTGDFIHEQYF. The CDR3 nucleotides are TGTGCCAGCAGTTACCGTACAGGCGACTTTATCCACGAGCAGTACTTC.

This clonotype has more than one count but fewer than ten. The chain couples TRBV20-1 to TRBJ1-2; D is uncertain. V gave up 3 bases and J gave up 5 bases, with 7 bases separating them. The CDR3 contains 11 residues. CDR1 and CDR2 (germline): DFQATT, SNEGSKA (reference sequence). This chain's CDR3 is CSARFAYGYTF. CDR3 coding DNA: TGCAGTGCTAGGTTTGCGTATGGCTACACCTTC.

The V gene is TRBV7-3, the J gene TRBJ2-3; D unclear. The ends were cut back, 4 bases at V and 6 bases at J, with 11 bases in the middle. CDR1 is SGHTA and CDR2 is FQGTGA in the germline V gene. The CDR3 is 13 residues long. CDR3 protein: CASSSGSWDTQYF. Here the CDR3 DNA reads TGTGCCAGCAGCTCTGGTTCTTGGGATACGCAGTATTTT.

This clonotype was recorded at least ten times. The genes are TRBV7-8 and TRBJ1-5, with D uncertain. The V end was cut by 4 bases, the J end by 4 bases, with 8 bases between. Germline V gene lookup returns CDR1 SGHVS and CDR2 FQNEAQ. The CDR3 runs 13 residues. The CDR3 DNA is TGTGCCAGCAGCTATGACCGAAATCAGCCCCAGCATTTT. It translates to CASSYDRNQPQHF.

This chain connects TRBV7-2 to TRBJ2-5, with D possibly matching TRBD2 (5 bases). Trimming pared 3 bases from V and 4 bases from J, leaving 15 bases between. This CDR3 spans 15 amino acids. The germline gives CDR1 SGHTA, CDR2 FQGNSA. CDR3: CASSFGLGERETQYF. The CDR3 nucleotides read TGTGCCAGCAGCTTTGGTCTCGGGGAGAGAGAGACCCAGTACTTC. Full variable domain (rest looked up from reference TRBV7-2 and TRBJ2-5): GAGVSQSPSNKVTEKGKDVELRCDPISGHTALYWYRQSLGQGLEFLIYFQGNSAPDKSGLPSDRFSAERTGGSVSTLTIQRTQQEDSAVYLCASSFGLGERETQYFGPGTRLLVL.

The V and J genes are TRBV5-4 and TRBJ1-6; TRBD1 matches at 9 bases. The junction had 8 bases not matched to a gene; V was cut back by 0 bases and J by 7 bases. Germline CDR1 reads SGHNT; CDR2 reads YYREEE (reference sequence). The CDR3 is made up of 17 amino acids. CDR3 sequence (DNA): TGTGCCAGCAGCTTGGGGGGACAGGGTTTCCGCAATTCACCCCTCCACTTT. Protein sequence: CASSLGGQGFRNSPLHF.

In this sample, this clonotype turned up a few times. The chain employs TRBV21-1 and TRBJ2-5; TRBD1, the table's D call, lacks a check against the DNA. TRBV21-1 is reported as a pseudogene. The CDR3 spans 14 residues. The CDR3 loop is CASSKSRGKETQYF. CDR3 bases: TGTGCCAGCAGCAAATCCCGGGGGAAAGAGACCCAGTACTTC.

The CDR3 is CSAPSPGLANNEQFF. The CDR3 nucleotides read TGCAGTGCCCCGAGCCCGGGACTAGCAAACAATGAGCAGTTCTTC. V gene TRBV20-1 combines with J gene TRBJ2-1; 9 bases fit TRBD2. CDR3 size: 15 residues. CDR1 DFQATT and CDR2 SNEGSKA come from the germline V gene (reference sequence). The J segment lost 5 bases and the V segment lost 6 bases, leaving 11 bases of the junction unmatched.

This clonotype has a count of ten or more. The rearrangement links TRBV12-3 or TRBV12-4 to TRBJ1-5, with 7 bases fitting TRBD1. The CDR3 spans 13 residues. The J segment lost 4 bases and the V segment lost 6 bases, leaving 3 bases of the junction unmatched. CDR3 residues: CASRATGNQPQHF. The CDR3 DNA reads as TGTGCCAGCAGGGCGACAGGGAATCAGCCCCAGCATTTT.

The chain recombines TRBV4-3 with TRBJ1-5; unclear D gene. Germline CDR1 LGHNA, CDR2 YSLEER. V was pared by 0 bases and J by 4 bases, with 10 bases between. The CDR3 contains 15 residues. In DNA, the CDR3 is TGCGCCAGCAGCCAAGATTATGGAGGGAATCAGCCCCAGCATTTT. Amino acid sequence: CASSQDYGGNQPQHF.